This TCR beta chain was sequenced for a study of early T cells in non-severe SARS-CoV-2 infection. Study overall: Sequencing used unsorted whole-blood bulk RNA, so chains lack pairing. Study results and caveats: VDJdb-based matching was biased toward anti-spike CD8 responses and missed private and CD4 specificities.

The CDR3 loop spans 13 amino acids. CDR1 is SGHTA, CDR2 FQGNSA, per germline. Trimming took 7 bases from V and 3 from J; bases not matched to a gene: 3. With respect to this clonotype: Its target is unknown.

From the 5' RACE reads, TCRdb called clonotypes with MiXCR, one entry per CDR3 protein. The table lists 25,000 to 35,000 distinct CDR3 sequences, 5% to 6.5% of them singletons. This sequence joins TRBV7-2 and TRBJ2-5; 9 bases are shared with TRBD2. This clonotype was obtained from an adult who was a healthcare worker with PCR-confirmed SARS-CoV-2 infection or an uninfected control (not recorded which). The sample consisted of whole blood, taken at baseline. CDR3 bases: TGTGCCAGCAAGCGGGGGGTCGAAGAGACCCAGTACTTC. It is translated as CASKRGVEETQYF.